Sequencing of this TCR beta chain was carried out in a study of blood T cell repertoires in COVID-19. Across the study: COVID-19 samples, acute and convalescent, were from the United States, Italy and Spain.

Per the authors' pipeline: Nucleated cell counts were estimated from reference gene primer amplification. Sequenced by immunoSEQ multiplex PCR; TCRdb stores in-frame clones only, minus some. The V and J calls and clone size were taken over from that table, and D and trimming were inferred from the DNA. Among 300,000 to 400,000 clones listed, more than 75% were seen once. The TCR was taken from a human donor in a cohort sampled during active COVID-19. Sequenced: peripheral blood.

The CDR3 here is CASSMLRQGVQPQHF. The CDR3 DNA follows: TGTGCCAGTAGTATGTTAAGGCAGGGGGTCCAGCCCCAGCATTTT. V usage is TRBV19 and J usage is TRBJ1-5; TRBD1 agrees at 7 bases. Germline lookup yields CDR1 LNHDA and CDR2 SQIVND (reference sequence). The CDR3 is made up of 15 amino acids. V lost 3 bases and J lost 7; bases outside the gene matches: 9.